A selection of T cell receptor beta chains follows, all from one sample in a study of blood T cell repertoires in COVID-19. Using immunoSEQ multiplex PCR, the repertoire was profiled, and TCRdb retains in-frame clones only, with some absent. The data contain about 19,000 clones, about 83% of them seen just once; the ten biggest clones take up around 10%. Material for sequencing was peripheral blood. The receptor set was obtained from a human donor in a cohort sampled during active COVID-19. Both conserved end residues are part of each CDR3. A D gene is named only where the DNA matches it firmly. Not every row has a clone size; where given, it reads once, few, many or a size class.

j_gene,abundance,d_gene,v_gene,CDR3nt,CDR3aa
TRBJ1-2,-,-,TRBV9,TGTGCCAGCAGCCCCCACACGGACAACCACTATGGCTACACCTTC,CASSPHTDNHYGYTF
TRBJ2-2,-,-,TRBV6-2/TRBV6-3,TGTGCCAGCAGTTACTCGGGCGTTAGCGGGGAGCTGTTTTTT,CASSYSGVSGELFF
TRBJ1-1,-,-,TRBV27,TGTGCCAGCACCCCCAGGGGCCTGAACACTGAAGCTTTCTTT,CASTPRGLNTEAFF
TRBJ2-1,-,TRBD2,TRBV6-6,TGTGCCAGCAGGGGGGGAGGGAACAATGAGCAGTTCTTC,CASRGGGNNEQFF
TRBJ1-4,-,-,TRBV4-2,TGTGCCAGCAGCCCTAAGGGGAGGTACAGGGAGGGTGAAAAACTGTTTTTT,CASSPKGRYREGEKLFF
TRBJ1-5,few,TRBD1,TRBV6-5,TGTGCCAGCAGTCGAACACAGGGGGCCCGACAGCCCCAGCATTTT,CASSRTQGARQPQHF
TRBJ2-2,once,TRBD1,TRBV29-1,TGCAGCGTGGAGGGACAGGGGAACACCGGGGAGCTGTTTTTT,CSVEGQGNTGELFF
TRBJ2-1,-,-,TRBV19,TGTGCCAGTAGTCCCCCCCTACTAGTATCTTCCTACAATGAGCAGTTCTTC,CASSPPLLVSSYNEQFF
TRBJ2-3,-,-,TRBV7-3,TGTGCCAGCAGCTCCCGGTTGGGCGGGAGCACAGATACGCAGTATTTT,CASSSRLGGSTDTQYF
TRBJ2-3,-,-,TRBV9,TGTGCCAGCAGCGTATCCTACTTTACTAGCACAGATACGCAGTATTTT,CASSVSYFTSTDTQYF
TRBJ1-6,-,TRBD1,TRBV7-8,TGTGCCAGCAGCCCGGGACAGGGGGCGATCGGTTCACCCCTCCACTTT,CASSPGQGAIGSPLHF
TRBJ1-2,-,-,TRBV28,TGTGCCAGCAGTTTCAGACACCTCATCGGCTACACCTTC,CASSFRHLIGYTF
TRBJ1-5,few,TRBD1,TRBV6-5,TGTGCCAGCATGAGGGACAGGGCAGGTCAGCCCCAGCATTTT,CASMRDRAGQPQHF
TRBJ2-5,-,TRBD1,TRBV10-3,TGTGCCATCAGTGGGACAGGGGGCCAAGAGACCCAGTACTTC,CAISGTGGQETQYF
TRBJ2-1,-,TRBD2,TRBV9,TGTGCCAGCAGCGCTCCCTTTAGCGGGAGGCAAGGGTACAATGAGCAGTTCTTC,CASSAPFSGRQGYNEQFF
TRBJ2-7,-,-,TRBV28,TGTGCCAGCAGTTCTTTCCAGGGCAGGCGTTCTCGCGGTAACGAGCAGTACTTC,CASSSFQGRRSRGNEQYF
TRBJ2-1,-,-,TRBV5-6,TGTGCCAGCAGCTTGGGGAGGCCTGTCAATGAGCAGTTCTTC,CASSLGRPVNEQFF
TRBJ1-4,-,-,TRBV7-9,TGTGCCAGCAGCTTAGGTGACAGAACAACTAATGAAAAACTGTTTTTT,CASSLGDRTTNEKLFF
TRBJ2-3,-,-,TRBV18,TGTGCCAGCTCACCCTCGAGCGAGGGAAGCGCAGATACGCAGTATTTT,CASSPSSEGSADTQYF
TRBJ2-7,-,TRBD1,TRBV28,TGTGCCAGCAGCCCCACAGGGGGCGCCTCCTACGAGCAGTACTTC,CASSPTGGASYEQYF
TRBJ2-3,-,-,TRBV11-2,TGTGCCAGCAGCTTAACGGGAGATACGCAGTATTTT,CASSLTGDTQYF
TRBJ2-1,once,TRBD2,TRBV3-1/TRBV3-2,TGTGCCAGCAGCCAAGATGGCAGCGGGAGCCCCTACAATGAGCAGTTCTTC,CASSQDGSGSPYNEQFF
TRBJ1-6,-,-,TRBV28,TGTGCCAGCAGTTTCCGGTCCTTATTTTCACCCCTCCACTTT,CASSFRSLFSPLHF
TRBJ2-6,-,-,TRBV6-1,TGTGCCAGCAGTGAAGGGGCGGGCAGCTCTGGGGCCAACGTCCTGACTTTC,CASSEGAGSSGANVLTF
TRBJ1-4,-,TRBD1,TRBV28,TGTGCCAGCAGTAAAGGGACAGGGTTTGCTAATGAAAAACTGTTTTTT,CASSKGTGFANEKLFF
TRBJ2-5,-,-,TRBV6-5,TGTGCCAGCAGTTACTCCGGGAGCGGGGAGACCCAGTACTTC,CASSYSGSGETQYF
TRBJ1-1,-,TRBD1,TRBV24-1,TGTGCCACCAGTGATTTGGACCCGGGACAGGGTCAAAACACTAAAGCTTTCTTT,CATSDLDPGQGQNTKAFF
TRBJ2-2,-,TRBD1,TRBV28,TGTGCCAGCAGCTCTGGACAGGGCACCGGGGAGCTGTTTTTT,CASSSGQGTGELFF
TRBJ2-7,-,-,TRBV30,TGTGCCTGGAGTGAGGCAGGGCCCTACGAGCAGTACTTC,CAWSEAGPYEQYF
TRBJ2-2,-,-,TRBV28,TGTGCCAGCAGTTTAATAGACACCGGGGAGCTGTTTTTT,CASSLIDTGELFF
TRBJ1-2,-,-,TRBV5-6,TGTGCCAGCAGCTTAGCAGGGACTAACTATGGCTACACCTTC,CASSLAGTNYGYTF
TRBJ1-4,-,-,TRBV29-1,TGCAGCGTTGTAGGGGTTAGGGAACCTGAAAAACTGTTTTTT,CSVVGVREPEKLFF
TRBJ2-3,-,TRBD2,TRBV4-3,TGCGCCAGCAGCCAAGAGGCTAGCGGACGCACAGATACGCAGTATTTT,CASSQEASGRTDTQYF
TRBJ2-3,-,TRBD2,TRBV28,TGTGCCAGCAGTTCTAGCGGTTCGGACCGGGGAGATACGCAGTATTTT,CASSSSGSDRGDTQYF
TRBJ1-1,-,-,TRBV6-5,TGTGCCAGCATACGGACACCCGATATGAACACTGAAGCTTTCTTT,CASIRTPDMNTEAFF
TRBJ2-3,once,-,TRBV9,TGTGCCAGCAGCCGATCTACCCCCAGGTCAGATACGCAGTATTTT,CASSRSTPRSDTQYF
TRBJ2-5,-,-,TRBV6-1,TGTGCCAGCAGTGAAGACAGTTATGAGACCCAGTACTTC,CASSEDSYETQYF
TRBJ1-1,few,TRBD1,TRBV5-1,TGCGCCAGCAGCTCACAGGGGATGGACACTGAAGCTTTCTTT,CASSSQGMDTEAFF
TRBJ2-7,-,TRBD2,TRBV28,TGTGCCAGCGCAGGTGCGGGAGATTGGTCCTACGAGCAGTACTTC,CASAGAGDWSYEQYF
TRBJ2-1,once,TRBD2,TRBV29-1,TGCAGCGTTGAAGAAACTACTAGCGGGCGATTTTCGAGCTCCTACAATGAGCAGTTCTTC,CSVEETTSGRFSSSYNEQFF
TRBJ1-2,-,TRBD1,TRBV24-1,TGTGCCACCAGTGGTTCCCCGGGACAGGGAGGGAACTATGGCTACACCTTC,CATSGSPGQGGNYGYTF
TRBJ1-3,-,-,TRBV9,TGTGCCAGCAGTCCCCATGGGGGGGGCTCTGGAAACACCATATATTTT,CASSPHGGGSGNTIYF
TRBJ2-3,-,TRBD2,TRBV4-3,TGCGCCAGCAGCCGCTTGACTAGCGGATCTAGCACAGATACGCAGTATTTT,CASSRLTSGSSTDTQYF
TRBJ1-3,few,TRBD1,TRBV10-3,TGTGCCATCAGGAGGACAGGGGGGGATGGAAACACCATATATTTT,CAIRRTGGDGNTIYF
TRBJ2-7,-,TRBD1,TRBV4-3,TGCGCCAGCAGCCAAGATCACAGGGGGCTGACCTACGAGCAGTACTTC,CASSQDHRGLTYEQYF